In its sample, the clone carrying this T cell receptor (beta chain) was seen once. Its antigen remains unknown. The data are from a study of B cell selection in AIRE deficiency. Source study methods: Pooled conventional T cells gave about 1x10^5 patient and 1.5x10^5 or so donor TCRbeta sequences. Libraries were prepared by immunoSEQ multiplex PCR; TCRdb keeps only in-frame clonotypes and omits some of them. The V and J calls and clone size come from that table; D and trimming were worked out from the DNA. The sample has tens of thousands of clones; 97% are singletons. This CDR3 is 14 amino acids long. Deletions cut 4 bases from V and 2 bases from J, with 11 bases between. Germline CDR1 MNHEY, CDR2 SVGAGI. Regarding the study as a whole: With only TCRbeta sequenced, 35% to 45% of shared healthy Treg sequences overlapped Tconv. Around 30% of healthy-shared Treg TCRbeta sequences appeared in patient Tconv cells. Shared Treg sequences were biased toward short CDR3s with few non-templated nucleotide insertions.

The sorted conventional CD4 T cells were gated as CD4+CD127+. Material: conventional CD4+ T cells sorted from PBMCs. This receptor was taken from a human donor with AIRE deficiency. The chain employs TRBV6-5 and TRBJ2-5; no firm D call. CDR3 protein: CASSSSATQETQYF. The CDR3 DNA sequence: TGTGCCAGCAGTTCCAGCGCTACGCAAGAGACCCAGTACTTC.